The clone carrying this T cell receptor beta chain was found many times. The diagnoses drew upon clinical symptoms, serum thyroxine and TRAb, thyroid ultrasound and orbital computed tomography. The CDR3 runs to 11 residues. V was pared by 6 bases and J by 3 bases, with 6 bases between. Germline CDR1 and CDR2: SGHAT and FQNNGV. These data come from a study of T cells in Graves' hyperthyroidism and ophthalmopathy. Study context: Blood was drawn when the patient was first diagnosed and still untreated.

RNA transcripts were the template for amplifying TCR beta CDR3 regions. The HTBI primer set was used in a first-round RT-PCR of the TCR CDR3. TCRdb independently ran MiXCR on the multiplex PCR reads; one entry per CDR3 protein. The sample lists roughly 840,000 distinct CDR3 sequences, about two fifths occurring once. The origin of this receptor is a man between 18 and 29 years old with Graves' hyperthyroidism. The sequenced sample consisted of blood. This chain joins TRBV11-2 and TRBJ2-7; D unclear. The CDR3 protein is CASSRYYEQYF. CDR3 coding DNA: TGTGCCAGCAGTCGTTACTACGAGCAGTACTTC.